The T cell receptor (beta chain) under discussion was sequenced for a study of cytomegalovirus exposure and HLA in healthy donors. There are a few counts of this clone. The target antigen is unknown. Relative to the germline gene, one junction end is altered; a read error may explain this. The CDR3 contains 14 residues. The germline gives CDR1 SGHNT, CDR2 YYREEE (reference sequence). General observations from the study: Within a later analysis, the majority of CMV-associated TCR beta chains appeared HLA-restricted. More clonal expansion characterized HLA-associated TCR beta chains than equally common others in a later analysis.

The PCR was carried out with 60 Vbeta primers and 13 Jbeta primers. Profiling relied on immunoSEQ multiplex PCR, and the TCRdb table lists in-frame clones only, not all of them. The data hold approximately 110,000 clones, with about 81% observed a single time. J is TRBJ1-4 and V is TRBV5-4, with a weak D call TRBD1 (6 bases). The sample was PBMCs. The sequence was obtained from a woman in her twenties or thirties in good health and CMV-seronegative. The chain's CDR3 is CARSLKGANEKLFF. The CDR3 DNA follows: TGTGCCAGAAGCTTGAAGGGGGCTAATGAAAAACTGTTTTTT.